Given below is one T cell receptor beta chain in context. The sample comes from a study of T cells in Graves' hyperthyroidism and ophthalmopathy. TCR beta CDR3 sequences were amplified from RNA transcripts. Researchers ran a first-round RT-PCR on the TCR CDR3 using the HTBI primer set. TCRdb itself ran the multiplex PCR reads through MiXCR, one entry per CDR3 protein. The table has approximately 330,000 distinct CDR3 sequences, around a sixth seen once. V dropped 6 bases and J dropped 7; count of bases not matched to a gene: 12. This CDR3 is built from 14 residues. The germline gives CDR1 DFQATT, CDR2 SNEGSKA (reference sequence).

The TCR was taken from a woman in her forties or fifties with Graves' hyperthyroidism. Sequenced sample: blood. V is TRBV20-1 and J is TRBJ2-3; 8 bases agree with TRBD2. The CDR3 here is CSAPRAGAGNTQYF. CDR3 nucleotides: TGCAGTGCCCCCCGAGCGGGAGCGGGGAATACGCAGTATTTT.